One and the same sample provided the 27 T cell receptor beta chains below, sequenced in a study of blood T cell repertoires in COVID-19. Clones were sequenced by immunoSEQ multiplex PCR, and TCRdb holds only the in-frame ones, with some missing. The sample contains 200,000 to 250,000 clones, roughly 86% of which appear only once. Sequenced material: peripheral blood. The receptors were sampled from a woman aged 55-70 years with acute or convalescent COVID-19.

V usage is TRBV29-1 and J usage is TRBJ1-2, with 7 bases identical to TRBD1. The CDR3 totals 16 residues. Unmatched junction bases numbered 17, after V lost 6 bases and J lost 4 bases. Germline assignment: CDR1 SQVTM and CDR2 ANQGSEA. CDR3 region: CSVDDRVGLVTYGYTF. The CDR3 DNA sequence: TGCAGCGTAGACGACAGGGTAGGATTGGTAACCTATGGCTACACCTTC.

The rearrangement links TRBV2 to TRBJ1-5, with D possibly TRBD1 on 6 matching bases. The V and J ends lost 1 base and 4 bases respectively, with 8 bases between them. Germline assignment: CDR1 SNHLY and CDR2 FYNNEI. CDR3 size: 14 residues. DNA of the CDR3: TGTGCCAGCAGTGAAGGAACAGGGAATCAGCCCCAGCATTTT. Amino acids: CASSEGTGNQPQHF.

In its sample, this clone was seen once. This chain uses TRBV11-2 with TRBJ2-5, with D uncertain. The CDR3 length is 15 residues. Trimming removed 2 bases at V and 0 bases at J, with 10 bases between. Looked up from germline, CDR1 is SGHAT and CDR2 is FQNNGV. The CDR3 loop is CASSLNSVNQETQYF. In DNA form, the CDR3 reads TGTGCCAGCAGCTTAAACTCGGTAAACCAAGAGACCCAGTACTTC.

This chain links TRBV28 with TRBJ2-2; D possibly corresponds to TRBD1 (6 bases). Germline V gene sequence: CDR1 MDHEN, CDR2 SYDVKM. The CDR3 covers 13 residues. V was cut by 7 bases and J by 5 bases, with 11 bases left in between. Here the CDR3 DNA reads TGTGCCAGCAAAGGCACAGGGACCGGGGAGCTGTTTTTT. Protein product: CASKGTGTGELFF. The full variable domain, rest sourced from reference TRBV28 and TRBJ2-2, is DVKVTQSSRYLVKRTGEKVFLECVQDMDHENMFWYRQDPGLGLRLIYFSYDVKMKEKGDIPEGYSVSREKKERFSLILESASTNQTSMYLCASKGTGTGELFFGEGSRLTVL.

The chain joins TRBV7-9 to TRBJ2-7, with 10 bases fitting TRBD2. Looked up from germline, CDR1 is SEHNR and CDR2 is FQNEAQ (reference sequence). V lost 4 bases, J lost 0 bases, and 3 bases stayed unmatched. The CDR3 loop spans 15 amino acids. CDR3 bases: TGTGCCAGCAGCTCGTGGACTAGCGGCTCCTACGAGCAGTACTTC. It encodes CASSSWTSGSYEQYF. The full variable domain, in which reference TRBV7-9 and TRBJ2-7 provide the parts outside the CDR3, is DTGVSQNPRHKITKRGQNVTFRCDPISEHNRLYWYRQTLGQGPEFLTYFQNEAQLEKSRLLSDRFSAERPKGSFSTLEIQRTEQGDSAMYLCASSSWTSGSYEQYFGPGTRLTVT.

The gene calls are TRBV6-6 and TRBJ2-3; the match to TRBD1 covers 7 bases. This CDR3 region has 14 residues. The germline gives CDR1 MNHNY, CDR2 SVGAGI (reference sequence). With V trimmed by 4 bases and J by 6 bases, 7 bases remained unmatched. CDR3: CASSSTGVTDTQYF. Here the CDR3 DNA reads TGTGCCAGCAGTTCTACAGGGGTTACGGATACGCAGTATTTT.

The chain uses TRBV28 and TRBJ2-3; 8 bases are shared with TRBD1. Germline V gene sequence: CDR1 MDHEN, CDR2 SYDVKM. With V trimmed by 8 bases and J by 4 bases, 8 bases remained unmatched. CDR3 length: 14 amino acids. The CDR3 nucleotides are TGTGCCAGCTACCGACAGGGGTGGGCAGATACGCAGTATTTT. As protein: CASYRQGWADTQYF.

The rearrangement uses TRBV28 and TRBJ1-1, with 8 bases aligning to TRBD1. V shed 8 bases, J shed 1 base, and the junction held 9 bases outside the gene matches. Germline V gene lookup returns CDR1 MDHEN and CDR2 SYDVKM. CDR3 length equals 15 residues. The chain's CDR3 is CASQSGTGENTEAFF. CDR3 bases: TGTGCCAGCCAATCCGGGACAGGCGAGAACACTGAAGCTTTCTTT.

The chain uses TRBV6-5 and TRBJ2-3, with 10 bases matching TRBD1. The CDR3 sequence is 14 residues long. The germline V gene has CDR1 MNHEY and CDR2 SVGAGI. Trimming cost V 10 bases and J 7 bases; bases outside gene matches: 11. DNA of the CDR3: TGTGCCACTCGGGACAGGGGCATGCTGCATACGCAGTATTTT. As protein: CATRDRGMLHTQYF.

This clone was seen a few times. The CDR3, as DNA: TGTGCCAGTTCCGGACAGAGGAATTCACCCCTCCACTTT. Translation gives CASSGQRNSPLHF. The chain carries TRBV19 and TRBJ1-6; D might be TRBD1 (6 bases). Germline V lookup: CDR1 LNHDA, CDR2 SQIVND (reference sequence). V was trimmed by 8 bases and J by 7 bases, leaving 12 bases between them. CDR3 length equals 13 residues.

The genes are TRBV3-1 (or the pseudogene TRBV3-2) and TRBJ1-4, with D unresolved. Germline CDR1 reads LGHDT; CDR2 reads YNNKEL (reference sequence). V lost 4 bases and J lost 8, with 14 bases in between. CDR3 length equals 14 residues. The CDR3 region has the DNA TGTGCCAGCAGCCGAGGGTTAAGGAACGAAAAACTGTTTTTT. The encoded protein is CASSRGLRNEKLFF.

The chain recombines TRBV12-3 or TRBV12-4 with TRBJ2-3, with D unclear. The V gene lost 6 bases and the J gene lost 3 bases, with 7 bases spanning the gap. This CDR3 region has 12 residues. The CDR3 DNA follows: TGTGCCAGCAGCCAGACTACAGATACGCAGTATTTT. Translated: CASSQTTDTQYF.

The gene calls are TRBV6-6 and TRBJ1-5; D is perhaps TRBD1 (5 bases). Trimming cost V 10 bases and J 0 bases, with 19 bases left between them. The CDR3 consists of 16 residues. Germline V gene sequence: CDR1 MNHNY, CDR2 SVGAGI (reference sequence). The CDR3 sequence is CATNQGNYHSNQPQHF. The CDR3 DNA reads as TGTGCCACCAACCAGGGAAACTACCATAGCAATCAGCCCCAGCATTTT.

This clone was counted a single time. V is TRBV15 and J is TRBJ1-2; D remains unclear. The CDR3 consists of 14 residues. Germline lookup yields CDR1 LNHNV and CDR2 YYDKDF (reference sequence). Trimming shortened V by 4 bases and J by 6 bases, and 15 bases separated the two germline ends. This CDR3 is CATSKFADSNGYTF. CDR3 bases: TGTGCCACCAGCAAATTTGCTGATAGTAATGGCTACACCTTC.

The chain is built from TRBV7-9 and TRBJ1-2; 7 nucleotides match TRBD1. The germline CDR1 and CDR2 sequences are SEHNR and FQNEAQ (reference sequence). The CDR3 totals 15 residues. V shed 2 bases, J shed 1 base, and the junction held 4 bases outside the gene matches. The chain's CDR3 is CASSLNTGDNYGYTF. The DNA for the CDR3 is TGTGCCAGCAGCTTAAATACAGGGGATAACTATGGCTACACCTTC.

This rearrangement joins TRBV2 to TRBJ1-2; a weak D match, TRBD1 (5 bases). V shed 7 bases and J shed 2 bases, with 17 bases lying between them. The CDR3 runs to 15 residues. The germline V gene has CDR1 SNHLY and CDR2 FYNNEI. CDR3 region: CASTQGPGGNYGYTF. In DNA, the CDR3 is TGTGCCAGCACCCAAGGACCTGGGGGGAACTATGGCTACACCTTC.

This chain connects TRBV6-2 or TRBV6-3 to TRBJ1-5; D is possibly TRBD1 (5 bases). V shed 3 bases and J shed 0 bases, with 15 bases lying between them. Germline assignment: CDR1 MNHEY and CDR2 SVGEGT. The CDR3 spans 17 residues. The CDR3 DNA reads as TGTGCCAGCAGTTATGGTTACTCGCAGGGTAGCAATCAGCCCCAGCATTTT. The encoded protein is CASSYGYSQGSNQPQHF.

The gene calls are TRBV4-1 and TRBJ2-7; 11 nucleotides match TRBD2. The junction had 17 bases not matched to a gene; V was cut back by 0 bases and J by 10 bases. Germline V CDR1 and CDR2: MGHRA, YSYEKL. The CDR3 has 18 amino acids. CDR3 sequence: CASSQDSLEATSGVKQYF. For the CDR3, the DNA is TGCGCCAGCAGCCAAGATAGTCTTGAAGCGACTAGCGGGGTTAAACAGTACTTC.

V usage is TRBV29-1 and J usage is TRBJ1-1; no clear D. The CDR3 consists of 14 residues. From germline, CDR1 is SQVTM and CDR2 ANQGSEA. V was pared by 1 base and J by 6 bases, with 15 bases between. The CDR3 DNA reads TGCAGCGTTGAAGGTCTTGGCCAGCGAGCTGAAGCTTTCTTT. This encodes CSVEGLGQRAEAFF. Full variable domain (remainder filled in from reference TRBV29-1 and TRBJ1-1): SAVISQKPSRDICQRGTSLTIQCQVDSQVTMMFWYRQQPGQSLTLIATANQGSEATYESGFVIDKFPISRPNLTFSTLTVSNMSPEDSSIYLCSVEGLGQRAEAFFGQGTRLTVV.

As DNA, the CDR3 is TGTGCCACCCAGGGGAGACAAGTCGGGCATTTT. It translates to CATQGRQVGHF. The V call is TRBV6-5, the J call TRBJ1-5; D is perhaps TRBD1 (6 bases). The CDR3 contains 11 residues. Between the trimmed V and J ends, which lost 10 bases and 15 bases, there was a span of 19 bases. Germline CDR1 reads MNHEY; CDR2 reads SVGAGI.

In DNA, the CDR3 is TGTGCCAGTAGCCCCGGGACAGGGGGTAGCGAGCAGTACTTC. Translated, it gives CASSPGTGGSEQYF. This rearrangement joins TRBV19 to TRBJ2-7; 11 nucleotides align to TRBD1. Germline trimming cut 6 bases from V and 6 bases from J; bases unmatched to any gene: 7. This CDR3 is built from 14 residues. Germline V gene lookup returns CDR1 LNHDA and CDR2 SQIVND (reference sequence).

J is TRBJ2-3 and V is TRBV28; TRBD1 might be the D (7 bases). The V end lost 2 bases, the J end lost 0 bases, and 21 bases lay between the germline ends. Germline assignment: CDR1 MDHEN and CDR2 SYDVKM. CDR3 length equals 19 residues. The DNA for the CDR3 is TGTGCCAGCAGTTTAGGAGGAGGGACAGTGCAATCTAGCACAGATACGCAGTATTTT. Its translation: CASSLGGGTVQSSTDTQYF.

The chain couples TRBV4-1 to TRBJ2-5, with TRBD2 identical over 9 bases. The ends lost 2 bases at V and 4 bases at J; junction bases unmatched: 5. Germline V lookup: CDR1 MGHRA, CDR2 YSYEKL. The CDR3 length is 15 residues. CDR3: CASSQIAGVVETQYF. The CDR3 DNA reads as TGCGCCAGCAGCCAAATAGCGGGAGTCGTAGAGACCCAGTACTTC.

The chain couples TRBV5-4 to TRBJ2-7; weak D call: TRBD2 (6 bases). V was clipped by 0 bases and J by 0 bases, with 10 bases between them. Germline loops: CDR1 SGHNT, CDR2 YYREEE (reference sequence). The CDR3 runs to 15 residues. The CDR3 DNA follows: TGTGCCAGCAGCTTGGACGCGGGGCGCTCCTACGAGCAGTACTTC. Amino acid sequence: CASSLDAGRSYEQYF.

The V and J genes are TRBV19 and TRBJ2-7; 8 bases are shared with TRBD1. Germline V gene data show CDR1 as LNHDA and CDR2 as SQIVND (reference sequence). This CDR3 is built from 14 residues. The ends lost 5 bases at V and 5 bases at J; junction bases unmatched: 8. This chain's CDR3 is CASSGQGYSDEQYF. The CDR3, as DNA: TGTGCCAGTAGTGGACAGGGCTATAGCGACGAGCAGTACTTC.

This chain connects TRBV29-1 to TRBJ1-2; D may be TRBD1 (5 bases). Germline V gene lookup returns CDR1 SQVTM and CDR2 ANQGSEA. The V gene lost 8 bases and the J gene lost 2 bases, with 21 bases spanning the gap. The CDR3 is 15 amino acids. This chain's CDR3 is CSIFVTGTLNYGYTF. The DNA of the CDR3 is TGCAGCATTTTTGTAACCGGGACTCTGAACTATGGCTACACCTTC. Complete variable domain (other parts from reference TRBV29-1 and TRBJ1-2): SAVISQKPSRDICQRGTSLTIQCQVDSQVTMMFWYRQQPGQSLTLIATANQGSEATYESGFVIDKFPISRPNLTFSTLTVSNMSPEDSSIYLCSIFVTGTLNYGYTFGSGTRLTVV.

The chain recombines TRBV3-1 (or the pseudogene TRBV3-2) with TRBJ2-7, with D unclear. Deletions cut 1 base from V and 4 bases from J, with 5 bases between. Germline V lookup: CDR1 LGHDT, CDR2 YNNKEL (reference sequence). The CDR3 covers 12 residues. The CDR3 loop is CASSQGRYEQYF. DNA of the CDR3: TGTGCCAGCAGCCAAGGTCGGTACGAGCAGTACTTC.